These 5 T cell receptor beta chains came from one sample sequenced in a study of OX40 agonist ivuxolimab in advanced cancers. This table comes from immunoSEQ multiplex PCR, and its TCRdb copy is limited to in-frame clones, with some not included. Counted here are tens of thousands of clones, around three quarters occurring once; the ten biggest clones make up around 15%. The source material was CD4+ or CD8+ T cells sorted from blood, sampled in a trial of the OX40 agonist ivuxolimab. Every receptor here comes from an adult with an advanced solid tumor such as melanoma, head and neck, liver or kidney cancer.

V gene TRBV6-6 combines with J gene TRBJ2-7; D possibly uses TRBD1 or TRBD2 (6 bases each). Germline lookup yields CDR1 MNHNY and CDR2 SVGAGI (reference sequence). CDR3 length: 14 amino acids. Between the trimmed V and J ends, which lost 2 bases and 5 bases, there was a span of 13 bases. CDR3 bases: TGTGCCAGCAGTTACCCCGGGGGCTGGGACGAGCAGTACTTC. It translates to CASSYPGGWDEQYF.

This chain joins TRBV6-5 and TRBJ1-2; the match to TRBD1 covers 7 bases. Germline V gene lookup returns CDR1 MNHEY and CDR2 SVGAGI. After removal of 2 bases from V and 2 bases from J, the junction contained 5 bases not matched to a gene. The CDR3 is 15 amino acids. CDR3 in DNA: TGTGCCAGCAGTTACGTTTCGACAGGGAACTATGGCTACACCTTC. It specifies CASSYVSTGNYGYTF.

The V call is TRBV7-3, the J call TRBJ2-1, with D possibly matching TRBD2 (6 bases). The V gene's germline CDR1 is SGHTA and CDR2 FQGTGA. The V end lost 3 bases, the J end lost 6 bases, and 12 bases lay between the germline ends. The CDR3 has 14 residues. The DNA of the CDR3 is TGTGCCAGCAGCTTCCCTGGAGGGTCCAATGAGCAGTTCTTC. It yields the protein CASSFPGGSNEQFF.

The chain employs TRBV11-2 and TRBJ2-7; D is unresolved. The germline gives CDR1 SGHAT, CDR2 FQNNGV. V shed 3 bases and J shed 0 bases, with 9 bases lying between them. The CDR3 extends over 14 amino acids. The CDR3, as DNA: TGTGCCAGCAGCTTGGTCTCGGGCTCCTACGAGCAGTACTTC. Translating gives CASSLVSGSYEQYF.

This clone was observed a handful of times. The rearrangement links TRBV7-9 to TRBJ1-2, with TRBD1 as a possible D gene (5 bases). This CDR3 spans 17 amino acids. CDR1 SEHNR and CDR2 FQNEAQ come from the germline V gene (reference sequence). The V end was cut by 5 bases, the J end by 4 bases, with 23 bases between. The CDR3, as DNA: TGTGCCAGCAGCCCAAAAGACGGACAAGGGCAAGGCTATGGCTACACCTTC. It codes for CASSPKDGQGQGYGYTF.